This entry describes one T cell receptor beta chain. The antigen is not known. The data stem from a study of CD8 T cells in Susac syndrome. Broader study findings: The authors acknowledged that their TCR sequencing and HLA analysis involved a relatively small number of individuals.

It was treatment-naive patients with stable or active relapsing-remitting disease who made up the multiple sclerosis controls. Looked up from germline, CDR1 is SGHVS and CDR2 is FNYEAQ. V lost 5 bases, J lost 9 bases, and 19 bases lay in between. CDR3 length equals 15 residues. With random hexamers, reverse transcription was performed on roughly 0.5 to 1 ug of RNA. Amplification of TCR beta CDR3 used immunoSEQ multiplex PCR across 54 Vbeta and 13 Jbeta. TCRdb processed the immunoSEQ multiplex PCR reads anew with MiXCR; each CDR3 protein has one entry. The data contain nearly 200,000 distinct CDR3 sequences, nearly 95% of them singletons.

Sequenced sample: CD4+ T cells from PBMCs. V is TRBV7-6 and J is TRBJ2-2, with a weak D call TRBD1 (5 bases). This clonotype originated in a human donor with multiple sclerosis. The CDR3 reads CASSNPLLQDRELFF. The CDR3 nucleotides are TGTGCCAGCAGCAACCCCCTCCTACAGGATCGGGAGCTGTTTTTT.